This T cell receptor (beta chain) appears in the sequencing data of a study of shared clonotypes between healthy human individuals. Sequenced by immunoSEQ multiplex PCR; TCRdb stores in-frame clones only, minus some. Here the sample spans about 2.3 million clones, around 92% being singletons. The CDR3 spans 17 residues. In germline, CDR1 is LNHNV, CDR2 YYDKDF (reference sequence). Trimming stripped 4 bases from V and 0 bases from J, with 15 bases between. This receptor was identified in a man in his late teens or twenties in good health. Some clones in this sample may be carry-over from other donors' samples. Sequenced: naive CD4+ T cells from PBMCs. Regarding subset: CD45RA+ positively selected. This sequence joins TRBV15 and TRBJ1-4; D gene ambiguous. CDR3 residues: CATSIRTVVATNEKLFF. DNA for the CDR3: TGTGCCACCAGCATACGGACCGTAGTTGCAACTAATGAAAAACTGTTTTTT.